This T cell receptor (beta chain) appears in the sequencing data of a study of T-cell reconstitution after alpha-beta-depleted transplantation in children. V was shortened by 1 base and J by 3 bases, with 7 bases between the two germline ends. Germline CDR1 reads SGDLS; CDR2 reads YYNGEE. The length of the CDR3 is 13 residues. As it was prepared, the TCRbeta library received unique molecular identifiers. TCRdb reprocessed the PCR reads via MiXCR and lists one record per CDR3 protein. The sample lists about 600,000 distinct CDR3 sequences; roughly a tenth were seen once. The sequencing here drew on PBMCs from the stem cell graft donor, taken from the stem cell graft. This chain uses TRBV9 with TRBJ1-1; D is uncertain. This clonotype was obtained from a human donor who donated a stem cell graft to a child with acute myeloid leukemia. The CDR3 sequence: CASSVNTDTEAFF. In DNA, the CDR3 is TGTGCCAGCAGCGTAAACACGGACACTGAAGCTTTCTTT.